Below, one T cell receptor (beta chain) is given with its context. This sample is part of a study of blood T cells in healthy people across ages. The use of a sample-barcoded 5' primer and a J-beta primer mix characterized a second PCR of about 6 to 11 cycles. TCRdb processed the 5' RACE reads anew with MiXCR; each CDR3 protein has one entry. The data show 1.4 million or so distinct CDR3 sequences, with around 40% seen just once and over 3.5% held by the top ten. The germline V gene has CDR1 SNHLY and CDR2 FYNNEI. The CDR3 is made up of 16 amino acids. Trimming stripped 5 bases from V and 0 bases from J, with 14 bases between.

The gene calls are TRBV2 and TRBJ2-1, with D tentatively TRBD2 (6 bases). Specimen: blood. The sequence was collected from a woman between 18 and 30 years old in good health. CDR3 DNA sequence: TGTGCCAGCAGTAACCCTAGCGCCAACTCCTACAATGAGCAGTTCTTC. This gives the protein CASSNPSANSYNEQFF.